Below are 10 T cell receptor beta chains sequenced from a single sample in a study of radiation and T cells in renal cell carcinoma. The time point: baseline pretreatment blood. Treatment described: 15 Gy SBRT to primary tumor, nephrectomy 4 weeks later. Repertoires were generated with immunoSEQ multiplex PCR, while TCRdb's copy carries only in-frame clones and drops some. The repertoire consists of approximately 110,000 clones, with approximately 82% occurring once and the leading ten covering around 2.8%. The input for sequencing was blood, taken from a patient whose treatment included radiotherapy and nephrectomy. The receptors were sampled from a woman between 55 and 75 years old with renal cell carcinoma.

This chain connects TRBV4-3 to TRBJ1-5; maybe TRBD1 (6 bases). Per germline, CDR1 LGHNA and CDR2 YSLEER. Trimming left V 0 bases short and J 6 bases short, with 12 bases between. The CDR3 contains 15 residues. DNA for the CDR3: TGCGCCAGCAGCCAAGATGGGGGCGCGGGTCAGCCCCAGCATTTT. It encodes CASSQDGGAGQPQHF.

The gene calls are TRBV21-1 and TRBJ1-1. TRBV21-1 is a recognized pseudogene. This CDR3 region has 15 residues. The chain's CDR3 is CASSKWEGAETEAFF. The CDR3 DNA follows: TGTGCCAGCAGCAAATGGGAGGGGGCGGAAACTGAAGCTTTCTTT.

The CDR3 loop reads CASSFFGERETQYF. The CDR3 DNA sequence: TGCGCCAGCAGCTTTTTCGGGGAGAGAGAGACCCAGTACTTC. This rearrangement joins TRBV5-1 to TRBJ2-5, with D perhaps matching TRBD2 (5 bases). The V gene's germline CDR1 is SGHRS and CDR2 YFSETQ. V was clipped by 2 bases and J by 4 bases, with 12 bases between them. The CDR3 is made up of 14 amino acids.

The chain has TRBV2 and TRBJ2-2; 7 bases map to TRBD2. After removal of 7 bases from V and 4 bases from J, the junction contained 9 bases not matched to a gene. The CDR3 is 15 residues long. The germline V gene has CDR1 SNHLY and CDR2 FYNNEI. The CDR3 DNA sequence: TGTGCCAGCAAGGAAAGACTAGCTGTCACCGGGGAGCTGTTTTTT. This gives the protein CASKERLAVTGELFF.

The rearrangement uses TRBV28 and TRBJ1-2; no definite D call. Germline V CDR1 and CDR2: MDHEN, SYDVKM. CDR3 length equals 14 residues. V lost 6 bases and J lost 4, with 15 bases in between. In DNA, the CDR3 is TGTGCCAGCAGCCCCTTGAATCAAGTCTATGGCTACACCTTC. It is translated as CASSPLNQVYGYTF.

The chain employs TRBV7-3 and TRBJ2-2; 7 nucleotides align to TRBD2. V gave up 6 bases and J gave up 5 bases; unmatched junction bases: 12. This CDR3 has 16 residues. Per germline, CDR1 SGHTA and CDR2 FQGTGA. CDR3 residues: CASSPPGGGRTGELFF. The CDR3 DNA is TGTGCCAGCAGTCCCCCCGGCGGGGGTCGAACCGGGGAGCTGTTTTTT.

The rearrangement uses TRBV6-5 and TRBJ2-7, with TRBD2 as a possible D gene (6 bases). Germline V lookup: CDR1 MNHEY, CDR2 SVGAGI. The CDR3 spans 14 residues. V was pared by 4 bases and J by 2 bases, with 12 bases between. CDR3 sequence: CASSSTTRPYEQYF. The CDR3 region has the DNA TGTGCCAGCAGTTCGACGACTAGGCCCTACGAGCAGTACTTC.

This clone was recorded only once. The gene calls are TRBV4-2 and TRBJ1-3, with D unclear. The CDR3 covers 15 residues. With 0 bases removed from V and 4 bases from J, the gap between germline ends came to 10 bases. Germline V gene data show CDR1 as LGHNA and CDR2 as YNFKEQ. The CDR3 loop is CASSQDRAGGNTIYF. The CDR3 DNA is TGTGCCAGCAGCCAAGACCGAGCGGGGGGAAACACCATATATTTT.

V usage is TRBV6-6 and J usage is TRBJ1-2, with 7 nucleotides matching TRBD1. Germline CDR1 and CDR2: MNHNY and SVGAGI (reference sequence). The CDR3 runs to 14 residues. J was trimmed by 4 bases and V by 2 bases; bases with no gene match: 4. CDR3 sequence: CASSYRDRAYGYTF. The CDR3 DNA reads as TGTGCCAGCAGTTACCGAGACAGGGCCTATGGCTACACCTTC.

V is TRBV11-2 and J is TRBJ1-2; D call uncertain. Germline loops: CDR1 SGHAT, CDR2 FQNNGV. The CDR3 spans 13 residues. Between the trimmed V and J ends, which lost 1 base and 8 bases, there was a span of 11 bases. CDR3 sequence (DNA): TGTGCCAGCAGCTTAGCAGAGCCCCTAGGCTACACCTTC. This gives the protein CASSLAEPLGYTF.